A selection of T cell receptor beta chains follows, all from one sample in a study of blood T cell repertoires in COVID-19. Repertoires were generated with immunoSEQ multiplex PCR, while TCRdb's copy carries only in-frame clones and drops some. The sample consists of about 280,000 clones, about nine tenths of them appearing once. Sequenced material: peripheral blood. The receptors stem from a middle-aged man with active or convalescent COVID-19. Both conserved end residues are part of each CDR3. D genes are given only for firm matches. A clone size is listed for some rows: how often the clone was seen (once, few, many), or a class if it is expanded.

abundance	v_gene	j_gene	d_gene	CDR3aa	CDR3nt
-	TRBV5-6	TRBJ1-5	-	CASSLGGFGSNQPQHF	TGTGCCAGCAGCTTGGGAGGGTTCGGAAGCAATCAGCCCCAGCATTTT
-	TRBV27	TRBJ2-7	TRBD2	CASSSGLAGTYEQYF	TGTGCCAGCAGTTCGGGACTAGCGGGTACCTACGAGCAGTACTTC
hyperexpanded	TRBV6-1	TRBJ2-7	-	CASSEYETYEQYF	TGTGCCAGCAGTGAATACGAGACCTACGAGCAGTACTTC
-	TRBV18	TRBJ1-3	-	CASSPPSGNTIYF	TGTGCCAGCTCACCCCCCTCCGGAAACACCATATATTTT
-	TRBV28	TRBJ1-5	TRBD1	CASSDGTGFQPQHF	TGTGCCAGCAGTGACGGGACAGGGTTTCAGCCCCAGCATTTT
few	TRBV10-2	TRBJ1-5	-	CASSENGRNQPQHF	TGCGCCAGCAGTGAGAACGGGAGGAATCAGCCCCAGCATTTT
-	TRBV19	TRBJ2-2	TRBD1	CASSIRRGRIGELFF	TGTGCCAGTAGTATCCGCAGGGGGCGCATAGGGGAGCTGTTTTTT
-	TRBV3-1/TRBV3-2	TRBJ2-7	-	CASSQDLRSSYEQYF	TGTGCCAGCAGCCAAGATCTAAGGAGCTCCTACGAGCAGTACTTC
-	TRBV19	TRBJ1-6	-	CASSTGQSNSPLHF	TGTGCCAGTAGTACGGGACAATCAAATTCACCCCTCCACTTT
-	TRBV19	TRBJ2-5	TRBD1	CASSWTGGQETQYF	TGTGCCAGTAGTTGGACAGGGGGTCAAGAGACCCAGTACTTC
-	TRBV5-6	TRBJ2-3	TRBD2	CASSLSGRDTDTQYF	TGTGCCAGCAGCTTATCCGGGAGGGACACAGATACGCAGTATTTT
-	TRBV5-1	TRBJ2-1	TRBD1	CASSRDRGAVYNEQFF	TGCGCCAGCAGCAGGGACAGGGGGGCGGTCTACAATGAGCAGTTCTTC
-	TRBV2	TRBJ2-7	TRBD1	CASGQDRTYEQYF	TGTGCCAGCGGACAGGACAGGACCTACGAGCAGTACTTC
-	TRBV23-1	TRBJ2-7	-	CAPRGEQYF	TGCGCCCCCAGGGGCGAGCAGTACTTC
-	TRBV5-4	TRBJ2-5	TRBD2	CASSSVHEREGQETQYF	TGTGCCAGCAGCTCTGTACATGAGCGGGAGGGCCAAGAGACCCAGTACTTC
-	TRBV28	TRBJ1-4	-	CASSFEGLYGEKLFF	TGTGCCAGCAGTTTTGAGGGACTCTACGGGGAAAAACTGTTTTTT
-	TRBV2	TRBJ2-2	-	CARRAPRGTGELFF	TGTGCCAGAAGGGCACCTCGCGGGACCGGGGAGCTGTTTTTT
-	TRBV1	TRBJ2-2	-	CTSSQDPPTGELFF	TGCACCAGCAGCCAAGATCCCCCTACCGGGGAGCTGTTTTTT
-	TRBV27	TRBJ2-7	-	CASRPGMFDYEQYF	TGTGCCAGCAGACCAGGAATGTTTGACTACGAGCAGTACTTC
-	TRBV5-1	TRBJ1-6	TRBD1	CASSVQGSSYNSPLHF	TGCGCCAGCAGCGTACAGGGGAGCTCCTATAATTCACCCCTCCACTTT
few	TRBV7-3	TRBJ2-2	-	CASSPRVAGELFF	TGTGCCAGCAGCCCGAGGGTAGCCGGGGAGCTGTTTTTT
-	TRBV6-1	TRBJ2-2	-	CASSEAPAGVTGELFF	TGTGCCAGCAGTGAAGCGCCGGCAGGGGTTACCGGGGAGCTGTTTTTT
-	TRBV24-1	TRBJ1-4	TRBD1	CATSEDRAGGEKLFF	TGTGCCACCAGTGAGGACAGGGCTGGTGGAGAAAAACTGTTTTTT
-	TRBV4-1	TRBJ2-7	TRBD1	CASSQEEGQGFLQYF	TGCGCCAGCAGCCAAGAGGAAGGACAGGGGTTTTTGCAGTACTTC
-	TRBV27	TRBJ1-2	-	CASSLQGNYGYTF	TGTGCCAGCAGTTTGCAGGGGAACTATGGCTACACCTTC
-	TRBV3-1/TRBV3-2	TRBJ2-2	-	CASSPPDRYTGELFF	TGTGCCAGCAGCCCTCCGGACAGATACACCGGGGAGCTGTTTTTT
-	TRBV7-8	TRBJ2-7	-	CASSLVQGSSYEQYF	TGTGCCAGCAGCTTAGTACAGGGCAGCTCCTACGAGCAGTACTTC
few	TRBV30	TRBJ2-2	-	CAWSAYNTGELFF	TGTGCCTGGAGTGCCTATAACACCGGGGAGCTGTTTTTT
-	TRBV12-3/TRBV12-4	TRBJ2-1	-	CASTLLDEQFF	TGTGCCAGCACTCTTCTCGATGAGCAGTTCTTC
-	TRBV12-3/TRBV12-4	TRBJ2-5	-	CASSQSGNQYF	TGTGCCAGCAGTCAGAGCGGCAACCAGTACTTC
-	TRBV9	TRBJ2-5	TRBD2	CASRDGGTGAGETQYF	TGTGCCAGCCGCGACGGGGGGACCGGGGCAGGGGAGACCCAGTACTTC
-	TRBV5-1	TRBJ2-1	-	CASTQMNEQFF	TGCGCCAGCACCCAAATGAATGAGCAGTTCTTC
-	TRBV11-2	TRBJ2-1	TRBD1	CASSRGQGTNNEQFF	TGTGCCAGCAGCCGGGGACAGGGGACGAACAATGAGCAGTTCTTC
-	TRBV6-5	TRBJ1-5	-	CASSQTRDSNQPQHF	TGTGCCAGCAGCCAGACCAGGGATAGCAATCAGCCCCAGCATTTT
-	TRBV3-1/TRBV3-2	TRBJ1-1	-	CASSQVEGRAFF	TGTGCCAGCAGCCAAGTGGAGGGGAGGGCTTTCTTT
-	TRBV24-1	TRBJ1-1	-	CATSDPSGAPNTEAFF	TGTGCCACCAGTGATCCCTCAGGGGCCCCGAACACTGAAGCTTTCTTT
-	TRBV9	TRBJ2-7	-	CASSVGPGGTTPEQYF	TGTGCCAGCAGCGTAGGACCCGGCGGAACTACCCCCGAGCAGTACTTC
-	TRBV28	TRBJ2-5	TRBD2	CASSFSSGGRAYF	TGTGCCAGCAGTTTTTCTAGCGGGGGCCGCGCGTACTTC
once	TRBV27	TRBJ2-3	TRBD2	CASSLGGRSTDTQYF	TGTGCCAGCAGTTTAGGCGGGAGAAGCACAGATACGCAGTATTTT
few	TRBV5-1	TRBJ1-2	TRBD1	CASSPGRDRNLYGYTF	TGCGCCAGCAGCCCCGGCCGGGACAGGAACCTCTATGGCTACACCTTC
-	TRBV2	TRBJ1-6	TRBD1	CASSAGTANSPLHF	TGTGCCAGCAGTGCCGGGACAGCCAATTCACCCCTCCACTTT
-	TRBV7-6	TRBJ1-6	TRBD1	CASSLARTGGDSPLHF	TGTGCCAGCAGCTTGGCGAGGACAGGGGGCGATTCACCCCTCCACTTT
-	TRBV7-8	TRBJ2-5	-	CASSRAAQETQYF	TGTGCCAGCAGCAGAGCGGCCCAAGAGACCCAGTACTTC
-	TRBV19	TRBJ2-4	-	CASSIWAGGGERLAKNIQYF	TGTGCCAGTAGTATATGGGCAGGGGGAGGTGAGAGGCTAGCCAAAAACATTCAGTACTTC
-	TRBV6-1	TRBJ2-2	TRBD1	CASSDGQGANGELFF	TGTGCCAGCAGTGATGGACAGGGGGCGAACGGGGAGCTGTTTTTT
-	TRBV27	TRBJ2-1	-	CASSSPDGSSYNEQFF	TGTGCCAGCAGTTCACCGGACGGGAGCTCCTACAATGAGCAGTTCTTC
-	TRBV15	TRBJ1-2	-	CATSINREGGGYTF	TGTGCCACATCGATTAACAGGGAGGGAGGAGGCTACACCTTC
-	TRBV18	TRBJ2-1	-	CASLRQAEYNEQFF	TGTGCCAGCTTACGTCAAGCGGAATACAATGAGCAGTTCTTC
-	TRBV6-5	TRBJ1-2	-	CASSTGSGYTF	TGTGCCAGCAGTACCGGGTCTGGCTACACCTTC
-	TRBV6-2/TRBV6-3	TRBJ1-5	-	CASSHQVGQPQHF	TGTGCCAGCAGCCACCAGGTTGGTCAGCCCCAGCATTTT
once	TRBV14	TRBJ2-3	TRBD2	CASSHRGLAGYTDTQYF	TGTGCCAGCAGCCACCGAGGACTAGCGGGGTACACAGATACGCAGTATTTT
-	TRBV19	TRBJ1-3	-	CATSTPGVGNTIYF	TGTGCCACCTCTACGCCGGGGGTAGGAAACACCATATATTTT
few	TRBV19	TRBJ2-7	-	CASSTTGNYEQYF	TGTGCCAGTAGTACCACCGGGAACTACGAGCAGTACTTC